Below, 9 T cell receptor beta chains from the same sample are listed, as sequenced in a study of T-cell memory formation after mild COVID-19. TCRdb reprocessed the 5' RACE reads with MiXCR, giving one entry per CDR3 protein. The sample holds about 45,000 distinct CDR3 sequences, roughly 9% seen once. Source material: PBMCs or a T cell subset sorted from them (not recorded which). Receptors originate from an adult woman who had mild COVID-19 (a few samples of this study predate the infection). Cell type and time point are not known.

This clonotype was recorded at least ten times. This chain links TRBV10-3 with TRBJ2-6; D might be TRBD2 (5 bases). The length of the CDR3 is 14 residues. Trimming stripped 6 bases from V and 2 bases from J, with 8 bases between. Germline-derived CDR1 and CDR2 are ENHRY and SYGVKD. As DNA, the CDR3 is TGTGCCATCAGCGGGGTCGCTGGGGCCAACGTCCTGACTTTC. This codes for CAISGVAGANVLTF.

The CDR3 region is CASSGFSGRAAGELFF. CDR3 bases: TGTGCCAGCAGCGGTTTTAGCGGGAGGGCCGCCGGGGAGCTGTTTTTT. The chain has TRBV6-1 and TRBJ2-2; the match to TRBD2 covers 11 bases. J lost 6 bases, V lost 6 bases, and 9 bases had no gene match. CDR1 MNHNS and CDR2 SASEGT come from the germline V gene. The CDR3 has 16 residues.

This sequence joins TRBV7-9 and TRBJ2-1; D gene ambiguous. The germline V and J ends were trimmed by 1 base and 10 bases, with 11 bases remaining between them. CDR1 is SEHNR, CDR2 FQNEAQ, per germline (reference sequence). The CDR3 loop spans 13 amino acids. CDR3 residues: CASSLGLGREQFF. CDR3 nucleotide sequence: TGTGCCAGCAGCTTAGGGTTGGGTAGGGAGCAGTTCTTC.

This clonotype was seen a few times. The chain has TRBV6-4 and TRBJ1-6, with 10 bases aligning to TRBD1. With 5 bases clipped from V and 10 bases from J, the junction kept 5 bases outside the gene matches. Germline CDR1 is MRHNA and CDR2 is SNTAGT. The CDR3 sequence is 14 residues long. CDR3 residues: CASSPTGGKSPLHF. CDR3 DNA: TGTGCCAGCAGTCCGACAGGGGGCAAGTCACCCCTCCACTTT.

The rearrangement uses TRBV5-4 and TRBJ2-1, with D possibly TRBD2 on 6 matching bases. This CDR3 contains 15 residues. Germline lookup yields CDR1 SGHNT and CDR2 YYREEE (reference sequence). Trimming cost V 0 bases and J 1 base, with 8 bases left between them. In DNA form, the CDR3 reads TGTGCCAGCAGCTTGGACGGGAGATCCTACAATGAGCAGTTCTTC. This sequence encodes CASSLDGRSYNEQFF.

This clonotype was counted between two and nine times. The rearrangement links TRBV5-6 to TRBJ1-5; the match to TRBD1 covers 7 bases. CDR3 size: 16 residues. V shed 0 bases, J shed 4 bases, and the junction held 7 bases outside the gene matches. Germline V gives CDR1 SGHDT, CDR2 YYEEEE. This chain's CDR3 is CASSLGTGTVNQPQHF. DNA of the CDR3: TGTGCCAGCAGCTTGGGGACCGGGACAGTGAATCAGCCCCAGCATTTT. The full variable domain, with the rest looked up from reference TRBV5-6 and TRBJ1-5, is DAGVTQSPTHLIKTRGQQVTLRCSPKSGHDTVSWYQQALGQGPQFIFQYYEEEERQRGNFPDRFSGHQFPNYSSELNVNALLLGDSALYLCASSLGTGTVNQPQHFGDGTRLSIL.

This clonotype was detected a few times. The chain's CDR3 is CSARGGTGNIEQFF. CDR3 in DNA: TGCAGTGCTAGAGGGGGGACAGGCAATATCGAGCAGTTCTTC. The rearrangement joins TRBV20-1 to TRBJ2-1; 8 nucleotides match TRBD1. Trimming took 1 base from V and 10 from J; bases not matched to a gene: 9. The germline gives CDR1 DFQATT, CDR2 SNEGSKA (reference sequence). The CDR3 contains 14 residues.

The genes are TRBV15 and TRBJ2-6; D might be TRBD2 (5 bases). Per the germline V gene, CDR1 is LNHNV and CDR2 is YYDKDF (reference sequence). This CDR3 spans 16 amino acids. The V gene lost 0 bases and the J gene lost 1 base, with 7 bases spanning the gap. CDR3 sequence reads: CATSRDRGSGANVLTF. The CDR3 DNA is TGTGCCACCAGCAGAGATCGAGGGTCTGGGGCCAACGTCCTGACTTTC.

In its sample, this clonotype was seen a few times. V and J are TRBV5-1 and TRBJ2-5, with 8 bases identical to TRBD1. CDR3 length equals 16 residues. CDR1 SGHRS and CDR2 YFSETQ come from the germline V gene. J was trimmed by 5 bases and V by 4 bases; bases with no gene match: 13. DNA of the CDR3: TGCGCCAGCAGCCACGGACAGGGCGCAGCACAGGAGACCCAGTACTTC. Its translation is CASSHGQGAAQETQYF.